This TCR beta chain originates from a study of identical twins. This clonotype was observed many times. In germline, CDR1 is SGHRS, CDR2 YFSETQ. There are 15 residues in the CDR3. Trimming cost V 1 base and J 0 bases, with 8 bases left between them. One entry per CDR3 protein, called by TCRdb with MiXCR from the 5' RACE reads. Of roughly 630,000 distinct CDR3 sequences in the sample, just over 7% were seen once. These sequences were also reported in another study, on yellow fever vaccine responses in identical twins.

The J gene is TRBJ2-1, the V gene TRBV5-1; D is possibly TRBD1 (5 bases). Input material: PBMCs. This receptor was identified in a woman in her late teens or twenties in good health. Written as DNA, the CDR3 is TGCGCCAGCAGCTTGACAGGAGACTCCTACAATGAGCAGTTCTTC. Amino acids: CASSLTGDSYNEQFF.